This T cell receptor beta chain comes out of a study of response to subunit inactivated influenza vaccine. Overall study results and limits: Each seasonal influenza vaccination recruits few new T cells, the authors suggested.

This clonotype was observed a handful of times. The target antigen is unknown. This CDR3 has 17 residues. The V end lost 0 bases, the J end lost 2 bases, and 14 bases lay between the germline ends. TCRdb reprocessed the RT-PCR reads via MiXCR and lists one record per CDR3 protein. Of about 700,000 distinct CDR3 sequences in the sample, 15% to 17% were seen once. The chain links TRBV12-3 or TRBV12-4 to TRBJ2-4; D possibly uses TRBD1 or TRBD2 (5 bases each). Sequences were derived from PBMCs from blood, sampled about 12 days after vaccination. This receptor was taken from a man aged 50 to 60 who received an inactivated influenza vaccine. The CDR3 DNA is TGTGCCAGCAGTTTAGCCACGGGGCGTGTGTCCAAAAACATTCAGTACTTC. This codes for CASSLATGRVSKNIQYF.